A selection of T cell receptor beta chains follows, all from one sample in a study of cytomegalovirus exposure and HLA in healthy donors. TCRdb's table, derived via immunoSEQ multiplex PCR, lists solely in-frame clones and lacks some. The repertoire holds approximately 190,000 clones, with 75% to 85% as singletons. The sequencing sample was made of PBMCs. Receptors were obtained from a woman younger than 45 in good health and CMV-seropositive. CDR3s include the opening cysteine and the closing phenylalanine or tryptophan. Each record gives: J gene, V gene, D gene, clone size, CDR3 DNA, CDR3 protein. D genes are given only for firm matches. The size field is filled for only some rows; it gives once, few, many or a size class.

>TRBJ2-7|TRBV13|.|.
TGTGCCAGCAGCTTCAGGGAAATAGGCTACGAGCAGTACTTC
CASSFREIGYEQYF
>TRBJ1-1|TRBV5-1|TRBD1|few
TGCGCCAGCAGCTTGAGGGACAGGGGGTTGGGCACTGAAGCTTTCTTT
CASSLRDRGLGTEAFF
>TRBJ1-1|TRBV28|TRBD1|.
TGTGCCAGCAGTTTACAGGGGGACAACACTGAAGCTTTCTTT
CASSLQGDNTEAFF
>TRBJ2-7|TRBV12-2|.|few
TGTGCAAGTCTAGGGGGGACAGGGAGGTACGAGCAGTACTTC
CASLGGTGRYEQYF
>TRBJ1-5|TRBV4-1|.|.
TGCGCCAGCAGCCAAGAGCCGTGGGGGCGCGCGAATACCAATCAGCCCCAGCATTTT
CASSQEPWGRANTNQPQHF
>TRBJ1-3|TRBV19|TRBD1|.
TGTGCCAGTCAACCGGACAGGGGGCCGCGTCCCATATATTTT
CASQPDRGPRPIYF
>TRBJ1-4|TRBV28|TRBD1|.
TGTGCCAGCAGTTTGTTCAGGGGGGCGGGTAATGAAAAACTGTTTTTT
CASSLFRGAGNEKLFF
>TRBJ1-1|TRBV7-3|TRBD1|.
TGTGCCAGCAGTTTTACAGGGGACACTGAAGCTTTCTTT
CASSFTGDTEAFF
>TRBJ2-7|TRBV28|.|.
TGTGCCAGCAGTTTCGGGTTTTCCTACGAGCAGTACTTC
CASSFGFSYEQYF
>TRBJ2-3|TRBV7-2|.|few
TGTGCCAGCAGCCTCAGGTTTACGCAGTATTTT
CASSLRFTQYF
>TRBJ2-5|TRBV7-9|.|.
TGTTCCAGCAGCTTGGCGAGGGAGACCCAGTACTTC
CSSSLARETQYF
>TRBJ1-2|TRBV6-1|TRBD1|.
TGTGCCAGCAGTGAAGTCCTTGGGCCAGGGGGCGAAGGCTACACCTTC
CASSEVLGPGGEGYTF
>TRBJ1-2|TRBV30|.|few
TGTGCCTGGACCCGAAGGAGGGCGGGCCTTAACTATGGCTACACCTTC
CAWTRRRAGLNYGYTF
>TRBJ1-2|TRBV5-1|.|.
TGCGCCAGCAGCTTAGGTTTTGGTGCAGGGGACTATGGCTACACCTTC
CASSLGFGAGDYGYTF
>TRBJ2-6|TRBV6-6|.|.
TGTGCCAGCAGTTCCTCAGGGGTCGGGGCCAACGTCCTGACTTTC
CASSSSGVGANVLTF
>TRBJ2-3|TRBV27|.|.
TGTGCCAGCAGTCTGGACAGTGGTGACCTAGGGCCAGATACGCAGTATTTT
CASSLDSGDLGPDTQYF
>TRBJ2-3|TRBV2|.|.
TGTGCCAGCAGTATATTCGTGGATACGCAGTATTTT
CASSIFVDTQYF
>TRBJ1-1|TRBV28|TRBD1|.
TGTGCCAGCAAGGGGGCAGGGTCAAGGCTTGAAGCTTTCTTT
CASKGAGSRLEAFF
>TRBJ1-1|TRBV5-8|.|few
TGTGCCAGCAGCTTTAGACAGACCCGAGAAGCTTTCTTT
CASSFRQTREAFF
>TRBJ1-1|TRBV6-1|.|.
TGTGCCAGCAGTGATTTACAGAACACTGAAGCTTTCTTT
CASSDLQNTEAFF
>TRBJ2-7|TRBV27|TRBD2|.
TGTGCCAGCAGTTTCTCAGGGAGGGTCTACGAGCAGTACTTC
CASSFSGRVYEQYF
>TRBJ2-7|TRBV4-2|TRBD1|few
TGTGCCAGCAGCCAAGATTTAAGGGGACAGGGGATGTACGAGCAGTACTTC
CASSQDLRGQGMYEQYF
>TRBJ1-4|TRBV5-8|TRBD1|once
TGTGCCAGCAGCTTGCCCGCCCGGGACAGCGGGGAAAAACTGTTTTTT
CASSLPARDSGEKLFF
>TRBJ2-5|TRBV11-3|.|.
TGTGCCAGCAGCTTAGCGGGTCGACAGGAAGAGACCCAGTACTTC
CASSLAGRQEETQYF
>TRBJ2-5|TRBV30|.|.
TGTGCCGGATTTAGCGTTGCAGAGACCCAGTACTTC
CAGFSVAETQYF
>TRBJ2-7|TRBV6-5|.|.
TGTGCCACGGGGGACGCCTCCTACGAGCAGTACTTC
CATGDASYEQYF
>TRBJ1-1|TRBV28|TRBD1|few
TGTGCCAGCAACCCGACAGGGAAGAACACTGAAGCTTTCTTT
CASNPTGKNTEAFF
>TRBJ1-4|TRBV28|.|.
TGTGCCACCCCCTCTGGGGTTGGGGGGAAACTGTTTTTT
CATPSGVGGKLFF
>TRBJ2-7|TRBV4-3|.|.
TGCGCCAGCAGCCAAGATCGTAGAGCCTACGAGCAGTACTTC
CASSQDRRAYEQYF
>TRBJ2-7|TRBV6-7|TRBD1|few
TGTGCCAGCAGTTACCTAGGACAGGGGGAGCCCTACGAGCAGTACTTC
CASSYLGQGEPYEQYF
>TRBJ2-7|TRBV29-1|.|.
TGCAGCGTCGGGGACACCATCTACGAGCAGTACTTC
CSVGDTIYEQYF
>TRBJ2-5|TRBV5-4|TRBD1|.
TGTGCCAGCAGCGTCGGGACAGCTTGGGAGACCCAGTACTTC
CASSVGTAWETQYF
>TRBJ1-1|TRBV5-4|TRBD1|many
TGTGCCAGCAGCTTGGGACAGGGGTACACTGAAGCTTTCTTT
CASSLGQGYTEAFF
>TRBJ1-3|TRBV9|TRBD1|.
TGTGCCAGCAGCGTAGATGGTCAGGGGGAAAACACCATATATTTT
CASSVDGQGENTIYF
>TRBJ2-7|TRBV5-4|TRBD2|.
TGTGCCAGCAGCTACTACCCGGCGGGAGGGCCTGATTATTCCGACGAGCAGTACTTC
CASSYYPAGGPDYSDEQYF
>TRBJ1-1|TRBV28|.|once
TGTGCCAGCAGCCTAGGGGGGGTAGCTTTCTTT
CASSLGGVAFF
>TRBJ1-5|TRBV27|.|few
TGTGCCAGCAGCCCGGGGGGCTGGGGCCCTTATTCGCCCCAGCATTTT
CASSPGGWGPYSPQHF
>TRBJ2-1|TRBV7-8|TRBD2|.
TGTGCCAGCAGTCCGTCGGGCGGGAGGGGCTATGAGCAGTTCTTC
CASSPSGGRGYEQFF